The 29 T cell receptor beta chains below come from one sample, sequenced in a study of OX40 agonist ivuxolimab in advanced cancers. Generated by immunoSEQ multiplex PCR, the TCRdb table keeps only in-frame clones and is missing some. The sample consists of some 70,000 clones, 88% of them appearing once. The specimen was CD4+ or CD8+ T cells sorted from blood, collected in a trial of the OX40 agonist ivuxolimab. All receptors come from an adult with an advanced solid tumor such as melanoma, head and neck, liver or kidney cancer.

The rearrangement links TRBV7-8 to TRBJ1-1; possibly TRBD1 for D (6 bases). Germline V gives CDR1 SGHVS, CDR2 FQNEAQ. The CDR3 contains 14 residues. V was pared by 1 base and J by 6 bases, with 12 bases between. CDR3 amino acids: CASSLEGDNSEAFF. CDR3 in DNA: TGTGCCAGCAGCTTAGAGGGGGATAATTCTGAAGCTTTCTTT.

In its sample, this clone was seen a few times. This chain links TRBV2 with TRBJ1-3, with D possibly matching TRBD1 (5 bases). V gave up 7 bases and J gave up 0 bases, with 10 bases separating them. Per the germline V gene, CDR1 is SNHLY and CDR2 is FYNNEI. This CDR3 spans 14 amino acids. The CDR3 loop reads CASTSGHSGNTIYF. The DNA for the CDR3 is TGTGCCAGCACCTCGGGGCACTCTGGAAACACCATATATTTT.

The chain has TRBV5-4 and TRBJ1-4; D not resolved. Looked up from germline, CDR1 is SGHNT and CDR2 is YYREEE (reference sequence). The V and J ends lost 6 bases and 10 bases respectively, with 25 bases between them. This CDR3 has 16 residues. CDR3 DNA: TGTGCCAGCACCTCCCTTGTCTACGGGGAGGGTAGAAAACTGTTTTTT. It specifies CASTSLVYGEGRKLFF.

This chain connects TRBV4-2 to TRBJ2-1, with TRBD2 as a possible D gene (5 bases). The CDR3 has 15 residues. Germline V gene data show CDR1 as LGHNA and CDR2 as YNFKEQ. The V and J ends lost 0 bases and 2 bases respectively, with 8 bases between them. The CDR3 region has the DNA TGTGCCAGCAGCCAAGATGACGGGACCTACAATGAGCAGTTCTTC. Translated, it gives CASSQDDGTYNEQFF.

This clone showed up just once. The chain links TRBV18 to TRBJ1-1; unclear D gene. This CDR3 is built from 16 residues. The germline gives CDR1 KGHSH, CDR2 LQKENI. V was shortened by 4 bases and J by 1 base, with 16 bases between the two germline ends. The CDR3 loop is CASSHSELRSNTEAFF. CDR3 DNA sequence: TGTGCCAGCTCACACTCCGAACTACGGTCGAACACTGAAGCTTTCTTT.

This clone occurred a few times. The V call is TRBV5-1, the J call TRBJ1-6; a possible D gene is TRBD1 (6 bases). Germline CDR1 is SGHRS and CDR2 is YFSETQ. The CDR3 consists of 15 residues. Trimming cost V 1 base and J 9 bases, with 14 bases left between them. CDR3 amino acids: CASSLRGSLGSPLHF. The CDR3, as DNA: TGCGCCAGCAGCTTGAGGGGGTCATTGGGTTCACCCCTCCACTTT.

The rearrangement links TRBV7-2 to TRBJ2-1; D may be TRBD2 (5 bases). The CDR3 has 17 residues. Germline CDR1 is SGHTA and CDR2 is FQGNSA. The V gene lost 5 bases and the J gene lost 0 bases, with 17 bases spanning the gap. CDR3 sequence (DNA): TGTGCCAGCAGCCCCGGGGTCCGGATGAGCTCCTACAATGAGCAGTTCTTC. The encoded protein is CASSPGVRMSSYNEQFF. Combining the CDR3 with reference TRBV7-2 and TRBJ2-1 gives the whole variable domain GAGVSQSPSNKVTEKGKDVELRCDPISGHTALYWYRQSLGQGLEFLIYFQGNSAPDKSGLPSDRFSAERTGGSVSTLTIQRTQQEDSAVYLCASSPGVRMSSYNEQFFGPGTRLTVL.

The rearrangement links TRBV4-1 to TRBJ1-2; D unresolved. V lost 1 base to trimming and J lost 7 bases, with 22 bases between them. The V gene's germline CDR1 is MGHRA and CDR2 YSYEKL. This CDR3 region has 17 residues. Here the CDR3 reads CASSQVGSLSRTSGYTF. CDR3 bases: TGCGCCAGCAGCCAAGTTGGAAGTCTGAGCAGAACGAGTGGCTACACCTTC.

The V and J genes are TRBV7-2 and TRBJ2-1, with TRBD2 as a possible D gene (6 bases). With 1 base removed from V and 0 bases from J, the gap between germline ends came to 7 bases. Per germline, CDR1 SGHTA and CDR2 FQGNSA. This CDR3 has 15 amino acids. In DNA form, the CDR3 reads TGTGCCAGCAGCTTAGACGGGGGCTCCTACAATGAGCAGTTCTTC. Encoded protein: CASSLDGGSYNEQFF. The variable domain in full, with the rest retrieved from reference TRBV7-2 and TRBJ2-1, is GAGVSQSPSNKVTEKGKDVELRCDPISGHTALYWYRQSLGQGLEFLIYFQGNSAPDKSGLPSDRFSAERTGGSVSTLTIQRTQQEDSAVYLCASSLDGGSYNEQFFGPGTRLTVL.

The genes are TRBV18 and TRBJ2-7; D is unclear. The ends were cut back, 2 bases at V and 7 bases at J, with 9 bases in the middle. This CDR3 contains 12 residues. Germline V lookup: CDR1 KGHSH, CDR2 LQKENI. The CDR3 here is CASSPIMGEQYF. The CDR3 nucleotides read TGTGCCAGCTCACCAATCATGGGGGAGCAGTACTTC.

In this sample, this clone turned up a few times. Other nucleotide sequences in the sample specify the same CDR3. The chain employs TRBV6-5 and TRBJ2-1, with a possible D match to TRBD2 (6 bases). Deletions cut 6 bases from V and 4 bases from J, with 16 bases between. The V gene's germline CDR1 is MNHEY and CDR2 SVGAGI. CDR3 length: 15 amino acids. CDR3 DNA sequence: TGTGCCAGCAGCTACGGGCTAGCGAAATACAATGAGCAGTTCTTC. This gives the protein CASSYGLAKYNEQFF.

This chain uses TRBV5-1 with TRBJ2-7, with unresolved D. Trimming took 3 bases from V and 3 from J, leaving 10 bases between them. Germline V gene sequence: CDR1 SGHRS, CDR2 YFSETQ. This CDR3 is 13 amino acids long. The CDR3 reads CASSSHINYEQYF. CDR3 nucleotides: TGCGCCAGCAGCTCCCACATAAACTACGAGCAGTACTTC.

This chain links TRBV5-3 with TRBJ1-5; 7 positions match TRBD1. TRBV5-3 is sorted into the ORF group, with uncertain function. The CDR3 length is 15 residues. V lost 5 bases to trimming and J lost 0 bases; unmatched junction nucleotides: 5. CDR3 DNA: TGTGCCAGAAGTCTCCGGGACAGTAGCAATCAGCCCCAGCATTTT. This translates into CARSLRDSSNQPQHF.

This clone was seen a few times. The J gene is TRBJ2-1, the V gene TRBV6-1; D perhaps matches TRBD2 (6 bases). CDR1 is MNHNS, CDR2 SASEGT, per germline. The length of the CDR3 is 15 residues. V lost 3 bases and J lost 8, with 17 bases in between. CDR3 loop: CASSEAQAGRYEQFF. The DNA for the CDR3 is TGTGCCAGCAGTGAGGCCCAGGCAGGGAGGTATGAGCAGTTCTTC.

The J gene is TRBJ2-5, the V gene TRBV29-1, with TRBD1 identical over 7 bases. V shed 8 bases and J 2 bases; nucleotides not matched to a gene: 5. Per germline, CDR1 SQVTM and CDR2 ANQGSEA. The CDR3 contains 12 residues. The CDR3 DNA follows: TGCAGCATCGGGACAGAGCAAGAGACCCAGTACTTC. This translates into CSIGTEQETQYF.

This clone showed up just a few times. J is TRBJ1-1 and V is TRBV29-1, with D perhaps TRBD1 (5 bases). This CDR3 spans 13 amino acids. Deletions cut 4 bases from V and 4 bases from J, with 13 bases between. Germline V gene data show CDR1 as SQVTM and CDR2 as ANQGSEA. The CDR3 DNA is TGCAGCGTTGGGGCAATGGGGGGCACTGAAGCTTTCTTT. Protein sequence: CSVGAMGGTEAFF.

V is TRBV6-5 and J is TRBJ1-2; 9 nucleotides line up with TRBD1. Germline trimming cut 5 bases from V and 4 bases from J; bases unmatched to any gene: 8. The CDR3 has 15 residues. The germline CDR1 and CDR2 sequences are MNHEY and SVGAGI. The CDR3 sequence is CASSSPGQGSYGYTF. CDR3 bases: TGTGCCAGCAGTAGCCCGGGACAGGGTAGCTATGGCTACACCTTC.

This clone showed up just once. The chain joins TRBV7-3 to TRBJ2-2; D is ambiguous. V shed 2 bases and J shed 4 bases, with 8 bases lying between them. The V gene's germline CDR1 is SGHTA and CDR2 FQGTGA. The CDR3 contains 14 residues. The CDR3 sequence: CASSLGVGTGELFF. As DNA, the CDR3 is TGTGCCAGCAGCTTAGGGGTGGGCACCGGGGAGCTGTTTTTT.

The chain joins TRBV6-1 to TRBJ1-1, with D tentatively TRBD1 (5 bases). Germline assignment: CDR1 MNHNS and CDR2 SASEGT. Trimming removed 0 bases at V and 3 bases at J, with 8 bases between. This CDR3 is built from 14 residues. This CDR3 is CASSEAWGDTEAFF. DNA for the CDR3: TGTGCCAGCAGTGAAGCGTGGGGGGACACTGAAGCTTTCTTT.

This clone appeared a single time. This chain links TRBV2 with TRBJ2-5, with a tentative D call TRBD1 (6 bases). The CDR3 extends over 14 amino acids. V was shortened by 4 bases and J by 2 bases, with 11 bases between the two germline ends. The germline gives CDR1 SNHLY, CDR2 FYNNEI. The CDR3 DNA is TGTGCCAGCAGTGGGGACAACGTACAAGAGACCCAGTACTTC. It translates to CASSGDNVQETQYF.

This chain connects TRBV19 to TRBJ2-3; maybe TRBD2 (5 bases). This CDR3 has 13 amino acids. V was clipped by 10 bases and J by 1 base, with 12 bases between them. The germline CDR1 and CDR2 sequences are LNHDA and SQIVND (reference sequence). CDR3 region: CATFKGGTDTQYF. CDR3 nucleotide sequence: TGTGCCACGTTCAAGGGAGGCACAGATACGCAGTATTTT.

CDR3 nucleotide sequence: TGTGCCAGCAGCCAAAAGGGCCAGGGGAGCACAGATACGCAGTATTTT. It codes for CASSQKGQGSTDTQYF. The genes are TRBV4-2 and TRBJ2-3; TRBD1 is a possible D gene (6 bases). V was cut by 2 bases and J by 0 bases, with 12 bases left in between. The CDR3 is made up of 16 amino acids. The germline gives CDR1 LGHNA, CDR2 YNFKEQ.

CDR3 DNA sequence: TGTGCCAGCAGCGTAGTATCAGGGACCACTGAAGCTTTCTTT. It translates to CASSVVSGTTEAFF. The V call is TRBV9, the J call TRBJ1-1; TRBD1 might be the D (5 bases). Germline V CDR1 and CDR2: SGDLS, YYNGEE. Trimming left V 0 bases short and J 4 bases short, with 10 bases between. The CDR3 consists of 14 residues.

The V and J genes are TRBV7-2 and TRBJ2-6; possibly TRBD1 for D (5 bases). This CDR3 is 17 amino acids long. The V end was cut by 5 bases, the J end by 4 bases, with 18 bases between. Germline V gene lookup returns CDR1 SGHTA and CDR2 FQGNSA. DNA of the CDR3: TGTGCCAGCAGCCTCCAACCCCCAGGGTCGGGGGCCAACGTCCTGACTTTC. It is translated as CASSLQPPGSGANVLTF.

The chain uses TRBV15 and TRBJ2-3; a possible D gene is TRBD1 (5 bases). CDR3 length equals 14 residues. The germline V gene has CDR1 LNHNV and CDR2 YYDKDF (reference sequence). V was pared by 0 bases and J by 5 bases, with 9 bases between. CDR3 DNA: TGTGCCACCAGCAGAGATTTGACAGTAGATACGCAGTATTTT. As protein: CATSRDLTVDTQYF.

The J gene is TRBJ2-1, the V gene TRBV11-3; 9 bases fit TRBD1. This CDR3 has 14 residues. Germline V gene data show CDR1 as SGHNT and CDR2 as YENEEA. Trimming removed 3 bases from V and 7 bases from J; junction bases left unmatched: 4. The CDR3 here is CASSFGQGLNEQFF. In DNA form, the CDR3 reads TGTGCCAGCAGCTTCGGACAGGGGCTGAATGAGCAGTTCTTC.

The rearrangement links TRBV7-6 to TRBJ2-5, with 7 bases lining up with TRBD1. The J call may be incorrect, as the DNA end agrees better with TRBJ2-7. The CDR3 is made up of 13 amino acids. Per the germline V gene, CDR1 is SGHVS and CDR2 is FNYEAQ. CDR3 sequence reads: CASSQGQSLEQYF. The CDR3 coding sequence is TGTGCCAGCAGCCAGGGACAGAGCCTCGAGCAGTACTTC.

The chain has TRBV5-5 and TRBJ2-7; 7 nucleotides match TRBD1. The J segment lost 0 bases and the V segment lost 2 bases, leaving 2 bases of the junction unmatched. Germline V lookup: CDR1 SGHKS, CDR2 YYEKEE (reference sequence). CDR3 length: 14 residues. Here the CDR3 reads CASSLWDSSYEQYF. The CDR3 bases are TGTGCCAGCAGCTTATGGGACAGCTCCTACGAGCAGTACTTC.

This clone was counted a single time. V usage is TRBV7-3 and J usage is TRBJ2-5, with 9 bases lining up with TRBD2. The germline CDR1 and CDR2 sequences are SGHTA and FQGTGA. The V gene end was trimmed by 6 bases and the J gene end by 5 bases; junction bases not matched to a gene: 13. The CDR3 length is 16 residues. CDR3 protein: CASRPPGTSQTETQYF. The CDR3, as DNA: TGTGCCAGCAGGCCCCCCGGGACTAGCCAGACGGAGACCCAGTACTTC.